The 6 T cell receptor beta chains given below trace back to one sample, sequenced in a study of immune evolution from preneoplasia to lung adenocarcinoma. This table comes from immunoSEQ multiplex PCR, and its TCRdb copy is limited to in-frame clones, with some not included. The sample records several thousand clones, around nine tenths being singletons. The sample taken for sequencing was FFPE minimally invasive lung adenocarcinoma tissue. Receptors originate from a donor older than 65 with lung adenocarcinoma.

This clone was detected a few times. The chain employs TRBV27 and TRBJ2-3; 8 nucleotides match TRBD1. After removal of 5 bases from V and 3 bases from J, the junction contained 4 bases not matched to a gene. The CDR3 is made up of 14 amino acids. From germline, CDR1 is MNHEY and CDR2 SMNVEV (reference sequence). CDR3 in DNA: TGTGCCAGCAGTACCAGGGGGCGGACAGATACGCAGTATTTT. It yields the protein CASSTRGRTDTQYF.

The rearrangement links TRBV6-5 to TRBJ1-1; a weak D match, TRBD1 (5 bases). Germline V CDR1 and CDR2: MNHEY, SVGAGI. CDR3 length: 14 amino acids. V lost 3 bases, J lost 3 bases, and 11 bases lay in between. The CDR3 sequence: CASSYTQGDTEAFF. Here the CDR3 DNA reads TGTGCCAGCAGTTATACCCAGGGCGACACTGAAGCTTTCTTT.

The V and J genes are TRBV28 and TRBJ2-3; 10 bases map to TRBD2. Trimming at V came to 6 bases and at J to 6 bases, leaving 9 bases not matched to a gene. In germline, CDR1 is MDHEN, CDR2 SYDVKM. This CDR3 is built from 15 residues. This CDR3 reads CASSPSDSGRDTQYF. CDR3 in DNA: TGTGCCAGCAGCCCCTCGGATAGCGGGAGGGATACGCAGTATTTT.

This chain links TRBV9 with TRBJ1-2; D is undetermined. The CDR3 covers 14 residues. Between the trimmed V and J ends, which lost 4 bases and 4 bases, there was a span of 14 bases. Germline CDR1 and CDR2: SGDLS and YYNGEE. The CDR3 loop is CASSLDTFGYGYTF. CDR3 nucleotide sequence: TGTGCCAGCAGCCTCGACACCTTCGGCTATGGCTACACCTTC.

This chain joins TRBV29-1 and TRBJ2-1, with 9 bases identical to TRBD1. The V gene end was trimmed by 3 bases and the J gene end by 9 bases; junction bases not matched to a gene: 12. Germline lookup yields CDR1 SQVTM and CDR2 ANQGSEA. The CDR3 spans 15 residues. CDR3 in DNA: TGCAGCGTTGATCGGTCTGGGGGACAGGGAGGTGAGCAGTTCTTC. Protein: CSVDRSGGQGGEQFF.

The V gene is TRBV30, the J gene TRBJ1-1; D remains ambiguous. The germline V and J ends were trimmed by 5 bases and 1 base, with 11 bases remaining between them. The CDR3 totals 13 residues. The germline V gene has CDR1 GTSNPN and CDR2 SVGIG (reference sequence). The DNA of the CDR3 is TGTGCCTGGTCGCGTTGGGGGAACACTGAAGCTTTCTTT. Translated: CAWSRWGNTEAFF.